Listed here are 18 T cell receptor beta chains from one sample, sequenced in a study of HIV-infected patients and healthy controls (dated by TCRdb to the mid-2010s). The library was produced with 5' RACE. Instrument on record: Illumina MiSeq. Clones were called with MiXCR by TCRdb after fastp trimmed the public reads at Q25, and only in-frame beta chains were retained. Rows with a matching CDR3 protein are joined into one entry that keeps the most common DNA and genes. A total of approximately 67,000 distinct CDR3 sequences appear in this sample, approximately 16% of them only once. The ten top clones hold approximately 5% of the sample. Sequenced material: CD4+ T cells from blood. The receptor set was obtained from a human donor in good health.

Notes on this clonotype: A much larger clone sits a single nucleotide away, making a read error possible. This rearrangement joins TRBV10-3 to TRBJ2-5; D gene unclear. Trimming stripped 5 bases from V and 5 bases from J, with 9 bases between. The CDR3 is 12 residues long. Germline loops: CDR1 ENHRY, CDR2 SYGVKD. Here the CDR3 reads CAISRVLETQYF. The DNA of the CDR3 is TGTGCCATCAGTCGGGTGTTGGAGACCCAGTACTTC.

This sequence joins TRBV7-8 and TRBJ1-4; no clear D. This CDR3 is built from 12 residues. The V gene's germline CDR1 is SGHVS and CDR2 FQNEAQ. V was clipped by 0 bases and J by 12 bases, with 8 bases between them. CDR3 sequence reads: CASSLAGGELFF. The CDR3 DNA reads TGTGCCAGCAGCTTAGCGGGCGGGGAACTGTTTTTT.

The chain is built from TRBV7-2 and TRBJ2-5, with a possible D match to TRBD2 (5 bases). The CDR3 is made up of 14 amino acids. CDR1 is SGHTA, CDR2 FQGNSA, per germline. The ends were cut back, 0 bases at V and 2 bases at J, with 7 bases in the middle. In DNA form, the CDR3 reads TGTGCCAGCAGCTTAGCTAGCGCTCAAGAGACCCAGTACTTC. Its protein product is CASSLASAQETQYF.

In this sample, this clonotype turned up many times. The chain uses TRBV18 and TRBJ2-1, with 12 nucleotides matching TRBD2. There are 17 residues in the CDR3. V lost 3 bases to trimming and J lost 7 bases; unmatched junction nucleotides: 10. In germline, CDR1 is KGHSH, CDR2 LQKENI. For the CDR3, the DNA is TGTGCCAGCTCACCTCCTGTGACTAGCGGGAGTGGAAATGAGCAGTTCTTC. Translation gives CASSPPVTSGSGNEQFF.

The genes are TRBV11-3 and TRBJ1-1; maybe TRBD1 (5 bases). Per the germline V gene, CDR1 is SGHNT and CDR2 is YENEEA. Trimming pared 5 bases from V and 5 bases from J, leaving 12 bases between. The CDR3 is made up of 13 amino acids. The CDR3 nucleotides are TGTGCCAGCAGCCCGGGGGGTCGTACTGAAGCTTTCTTT. This gives the protein CASSPGGRTEAFF. Using reference TRBV11-3 and TRBJ1-1 for the parts outside the CDR3, the full variable domain is EAGVVQSPRYKIIEKKQPVAFWCNPISGHNTLYWYLQNLGQGPELLIRYENEEAVDDSQLPKDRFSAERLKGVDSTLKIQPAELGDSAVYLCASSPGGRTEAFFGQGTRLTVV.

This clonotype was observed many times. This sequence joins TRBV4-1 and TRBJ1-5; the D is unclear. The CDR3 is 13 residues long. V was cut by 4 bases and J by 9 bases, with 13 bases left in between. CDR1 MGHRA and CDR2 YSYEKL come from the germline V gene. DNA of the CDR3: TGCGCCAGCAGCCTCCAGGCAATAGGGCCCCAGCATTTT. Translated, it gives CASSLQAIGPQHF.

A few counts support this clonotype. The chain couples TRBV27 to TRBJ2-1; perhaps TRBD1 as D (5 bases). CDR3 length equals 13 residues. V was cut by 10 bases and J by 4 bases, with 14 bases left in between. The germline V gene has CDR1 MNHEY and CDR2 SMNVEV (reference sequence). CDR3 sequence (DNA): TGTGCCACAACAGGTCAGCTTTACAATGAGCAGTTCTTC. Its protein is CATTGQLYNEQFF.

This chain connects TRBV2 to TRBJ2-7; no clear D gene. The CDR3 is 13 amino acids. Trimming pared 5 bases from V and 2 bases from J, leaving 10 bases between. Germline V gene data show CDR1 as SNHLY and CDR2 as FYNNEI. The CDR3 DNA reads as TGTGCCAGCAGTCTCACGGGCCCCTACGAGCAGTACTTC. This codes for CASSLTGPYEQYF.

The V gene is TRBV6-2 or TRBV6-3, the J gene TRBJ2-1; either TRBD1 or TRBD2 may fit D (5 bases each). The CDR3 sequence is 14 residues long. Germline CDR1 MNHEY, CDR2 SVGEGT. Trimming pared 2 bases from V and 9 bases from J, leaving 14 bases between. CDR3 residues: CASSYPGPQGEQFF. The CDR3 DNA is TGTGCCAGCAGTTACCCGGGACCCCAAGGTGAGCAGTTCTTC.

This clonotype showed up just a few times. The chain has TRBV7-8 and TRBJ1-5; no reliable D call. The V gene's germline CDR1 is SGHVS and CDR2 FQNEAQ. The CDR3 spans 15 residues. Trimming took 5 bases from V and 0 from J, leaving 11 bases between them. DNA of the CDR3: TGTGCCAGCAGCCTCGGACGTAATAGCAATCAGCCCCAGCATTTT. Its protein product is CASSLGRNSNQPQHF.

V gene TRBV4-3 combines with J gene TRBJ2-1, with 7 bases identical to TRBD2. CDR1 is LGHNA and CDR2 is YSLEER in the germline V gene. This CDR3 region has 15 residues. V lost 4 bases to trimming and J lost 2 bases; unmatched junction nucleotides: 5. CDR3 DNA: TGCGCCAGCAGCCTTGCTAGCGGACCCTACAATGAGCAGTTCTTC. It translates to CASSLASGPYNEQFF.

A few counts support this clonotype. The chain has TRBV28 and TRBJ2-1, with 8 bases aligning to TRBD1. The V and J ends lost 3 bases and 5 bases, in that order; junction bases with no gene match: 18. The CDR3 contains 19 residues. Germline V gene lookup returns CDR1 MDHEN and CDR2 SYDVKM. CDR3 in DNA: TGTGCCAGCAGTTTTCCCATGACAGGGGCCACGATTCGAGACAATGAGCAGTTCTTC. Translated, it gives CASSFPMTGATIRDNEQFF. The variable domain in full, with the rest retrieved from reference TRBV28 and TRBJ2-1, is DVKVTQSSRYLVKRTGEKVFLECVQDMDHENMFWYRQDPGLGLRLIYFSYDVKMKEKGDIPEGYSVSREKKERFSLILESASTNQTSMYLCASSFPMTGATIRDNEQFFGPGTRLTVL.

The table lists this clonotype with many counts. The chain uses TRBV12-3 or TRBV12-4 and TRBJ1-5; no clear D gene. The CDR3 is 16 residues long. V was pared by 5 bases and J by 9 bases, with 23 bases between. The CDR3 DNA is TGTGCCAGCAGTCGATCCAAACTGACAAGTGATGGGCCCCAGCATTTT. Translated: CASSRSKLTSDGPQHF.

The chain joins TRBV9 to TRBJ1-6; D unclear. V gave up 0 bases and J gave up 7 bases, with 11 bases separating them. The CDR3 is 15 residues long. Looked up from germline, CDR1 is SGDLS and CDR2 is YYNGEE. The CDR3 region is CASSVDIGENSPLHF. CDR3 sequence (DNA): TGTGCCAGCAGCGTAGATATCGGGGAAAATTCACCCCTCCACTTT.

V is TRBV6-2 or TRBV6-3 and J is TRBJ2-3, with D unclear. The CDR3 runs to 15 residues. CDR1 and CDR2 from the germline V gene are MNHEY and SVGEGT. V gave up 2 bases and J gave up 2 bases, with 11 bases separating them. The CDR3 DNA reads as TGTGCCAGCAGTTACAACCCGCTCGACACAGATACGCAGTATTTT. It codes for CASSYNPLDTDTQYF.

This clonotype was seen more than once but under ten times. This chain links TRBV7-8 with TRBJ2-1; D unresolved. The CDR3 length is 14 residues. Germline-derived CDR1 and CDR2 are SGHVS and FQNEAQ. Trimming took 1 base from V and 2 from J, leaving 6 bases between them. The CDR3 sequence is CASSLVETYNEQFF. The DNA for the CDR3 is TGTGCCAGCAGCTTAGTTGAGACCTACAATGAGCAGTTCTTC.

This clonotype appeared a few times. The gene calls are TRBV7-2 and TRBJ1-5; 7 nucleotides line up with TRBD1. V gave up 0 bases and J gave up 8 bases; unmatched junction bases: 4. CDR1 and CDR2 from the germline V gene are SGHTA and FQGNSA. The CDR3 has 14 residues. As DNA, the CDR3 is TGTGCCAGCAGCTTAGCAGGGGGCGGGGAGCCCCAGCATTTT. Translation: CASSLAGGGEPQHF. Full variable domain (missing parts from reference TRBV7-2 and TRBJ1-5): GAGVSQSPSNKVTEKGKDVELRCDPISGHTALYWYRQSLGQGLEFLIYFQGNSAPDKSGLPSDRFSAERTGGSVSTLTIQRTQQEDSAVYLCASSLAGGGEPQHFGDGTRLSIL.

With regard to this clonotype: A read error may produce the germline difference seen at one junction end. CDR3 nucleotides: TGCGCCAGCAGCTTGGCCTGGCAGGGCCTGGTCTTC. Its protein is CASSLAWQGLVF. The gene calls are TRBV5-1 and TRBJ2-1, with a weak D call TRBD1 (5 bases). The CDR3 runs 12 residues. The germline CDR1 and CDR2 sequences are SGHRS and YFSETQ.